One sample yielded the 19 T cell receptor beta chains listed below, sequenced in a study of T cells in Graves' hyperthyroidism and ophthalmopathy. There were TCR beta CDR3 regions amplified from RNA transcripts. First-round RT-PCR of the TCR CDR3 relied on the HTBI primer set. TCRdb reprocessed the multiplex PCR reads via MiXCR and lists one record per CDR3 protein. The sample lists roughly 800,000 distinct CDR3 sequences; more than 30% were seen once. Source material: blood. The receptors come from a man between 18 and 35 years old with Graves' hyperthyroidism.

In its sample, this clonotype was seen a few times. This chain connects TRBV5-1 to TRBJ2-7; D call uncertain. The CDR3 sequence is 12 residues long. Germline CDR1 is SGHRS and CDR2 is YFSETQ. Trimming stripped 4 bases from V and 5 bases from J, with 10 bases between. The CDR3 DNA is TGCGCCAGCAGCCCGCCGGCCCACGAGCAGTACTTC. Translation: CASSPPAHEQYF.

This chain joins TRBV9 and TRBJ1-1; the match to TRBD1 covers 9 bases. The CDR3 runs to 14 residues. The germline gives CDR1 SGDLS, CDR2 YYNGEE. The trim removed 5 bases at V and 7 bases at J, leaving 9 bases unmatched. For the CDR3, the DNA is TGTGCCAGCAGGTACCGGGACAGGGAGGATGAAGCTTTCTTT. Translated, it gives CASRYRDREDEAFF.

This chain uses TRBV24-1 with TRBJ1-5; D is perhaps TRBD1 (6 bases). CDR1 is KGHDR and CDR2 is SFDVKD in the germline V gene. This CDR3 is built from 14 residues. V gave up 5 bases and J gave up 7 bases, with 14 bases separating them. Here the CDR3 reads CATSGPGEGQPQHF. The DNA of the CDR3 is TGTGCCACCAGTGGTCCAGGGGAAGGACAGCCCCAGCATTTT.

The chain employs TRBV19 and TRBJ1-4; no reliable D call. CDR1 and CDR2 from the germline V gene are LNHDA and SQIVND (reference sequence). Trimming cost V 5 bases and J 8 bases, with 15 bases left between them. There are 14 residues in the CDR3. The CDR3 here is CASSPRREEEKLFF. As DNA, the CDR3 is TGTGCCAGTAGTCCCAGGAGGGAGGAAGAAAAACTGTTTTTT.

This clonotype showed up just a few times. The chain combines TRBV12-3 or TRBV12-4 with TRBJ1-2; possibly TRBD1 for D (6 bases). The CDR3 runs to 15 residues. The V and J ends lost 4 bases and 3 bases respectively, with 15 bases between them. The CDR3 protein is CASSSSDRPYYGYTF. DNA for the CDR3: TGTGCCAGCAGTTCATCAGACAGGCCTTACTATGGCTACACCTTC.

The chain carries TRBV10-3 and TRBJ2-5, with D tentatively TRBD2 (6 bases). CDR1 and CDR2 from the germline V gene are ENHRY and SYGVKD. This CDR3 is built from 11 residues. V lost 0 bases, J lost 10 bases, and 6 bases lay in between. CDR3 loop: CAISESGGQYF. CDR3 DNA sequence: TGTGCCATCAGTGAGTCGGGGGGCCAGTACTTC.

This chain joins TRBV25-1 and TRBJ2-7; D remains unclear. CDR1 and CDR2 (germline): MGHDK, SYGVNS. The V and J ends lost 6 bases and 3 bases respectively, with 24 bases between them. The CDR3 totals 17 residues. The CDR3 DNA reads TGTGCCAGCAGCTTTAGTTCCGGGTCCTCATCCTTCTACGAGCAGTACTTC. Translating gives CASSFSSGSSSFYEQYF.

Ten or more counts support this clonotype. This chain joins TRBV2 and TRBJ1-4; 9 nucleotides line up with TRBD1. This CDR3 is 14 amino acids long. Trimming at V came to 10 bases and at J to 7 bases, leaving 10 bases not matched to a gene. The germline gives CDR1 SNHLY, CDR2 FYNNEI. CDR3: CATSDRQGGEKLFF. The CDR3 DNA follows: TGTGCCACCTCAGACCGACAGGGGGGTGAAAAACTGTTTTTT.

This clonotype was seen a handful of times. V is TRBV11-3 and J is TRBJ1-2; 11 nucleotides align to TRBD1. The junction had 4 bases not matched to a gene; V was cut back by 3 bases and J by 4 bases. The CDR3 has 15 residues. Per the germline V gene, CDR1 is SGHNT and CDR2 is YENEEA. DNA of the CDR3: TGTGCCAGCAGCTTCTATGGACAGGGGGCCTATGGCTACACCTTC. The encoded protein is CASSFYGQGAYGYTF.

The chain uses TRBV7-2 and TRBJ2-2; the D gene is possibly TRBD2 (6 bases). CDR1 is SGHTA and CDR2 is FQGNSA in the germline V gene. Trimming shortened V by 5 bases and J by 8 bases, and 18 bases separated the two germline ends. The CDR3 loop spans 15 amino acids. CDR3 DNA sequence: TGTGCCAGCAGCCCCCAGACTAGTCCGCGTGGGGAGCTGTTTTTT. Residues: CASSPQTSPRGELFF.

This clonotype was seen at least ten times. CDR3 protein: CANQDSSSYEQYF. The CDR3 DNA reads TGTGCCAACCAGGACAGCAGCTCCTACGAGCAGTACTTC. The chain has TRBV10-3 and TRBJ2-7; the D gene is possibly TRBD1 (6 bases). CDR3 length: 13 amino acids. V gave up 10 bases and J gave up 0 bases, with 13 bases separating them. The V gene's germline CDR1 is ENHRY and CDR2 SYGVKD.

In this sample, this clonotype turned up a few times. The CDR3 coding sequence is TGTGCCAGCACTAACCGGGACCGGACTTACGAGCAGTACTTC. Encoded protein: CASTNRDRTYEQYF. This chain uses TRBV5-8 with TRBJ2-7; either TRBD1 or TRBD2 may supply D (5 bases each). From germline, CDR1 is SGHTS and CDR2 YDEGEE. The ends were cut back, 6 bases at V and 4 bases at J, with 17 bases in the middle. This CDR3 has 14 residues.

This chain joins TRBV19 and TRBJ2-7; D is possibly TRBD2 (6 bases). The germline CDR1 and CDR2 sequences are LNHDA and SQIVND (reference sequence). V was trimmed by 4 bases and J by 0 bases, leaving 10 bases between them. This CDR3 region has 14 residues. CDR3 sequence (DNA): TGTGCCAGTAGTACGGGACTGAGCTCCTACGAGCAGTACTTC. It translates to CASSTGLSSYEQYF.

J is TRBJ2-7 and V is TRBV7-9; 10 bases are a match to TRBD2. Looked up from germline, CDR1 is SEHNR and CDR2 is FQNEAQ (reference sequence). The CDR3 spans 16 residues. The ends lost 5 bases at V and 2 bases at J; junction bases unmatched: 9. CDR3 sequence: CASSPPWTSGTYEQYF. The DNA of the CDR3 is TGTGCCAGCAGCCCACCCTGGACTAGCGGCACCTACGAGCAGTACTTC.

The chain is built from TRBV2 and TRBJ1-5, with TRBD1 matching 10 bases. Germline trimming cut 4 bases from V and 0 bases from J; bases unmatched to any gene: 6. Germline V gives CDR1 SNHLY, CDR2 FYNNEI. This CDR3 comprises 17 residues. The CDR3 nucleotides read TGTGCCAGCAGTGCCACCGGGACAGGGGATAGCAATCAGCCCCAGCATTTT. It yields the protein CASSATGTGDSNQPQHF.

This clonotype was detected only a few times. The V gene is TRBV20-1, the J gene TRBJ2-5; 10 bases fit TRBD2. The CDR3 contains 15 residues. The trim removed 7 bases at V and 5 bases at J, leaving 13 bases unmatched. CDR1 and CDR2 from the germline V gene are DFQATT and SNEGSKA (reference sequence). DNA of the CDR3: TGCAGTGTTCCGCCAAGCGGGAGGGCCGCGGAGACCCAGTACTTC. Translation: CSVPPSGRAAETQYF.

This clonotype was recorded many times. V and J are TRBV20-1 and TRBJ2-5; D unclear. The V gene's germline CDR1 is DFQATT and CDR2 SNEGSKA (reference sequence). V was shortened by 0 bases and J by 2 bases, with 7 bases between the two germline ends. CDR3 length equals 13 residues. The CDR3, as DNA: TGCAGTGCTAGAGATCTCAGGCAAGAGACCCAGTACTTC. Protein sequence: CSARDLRQETQYF.

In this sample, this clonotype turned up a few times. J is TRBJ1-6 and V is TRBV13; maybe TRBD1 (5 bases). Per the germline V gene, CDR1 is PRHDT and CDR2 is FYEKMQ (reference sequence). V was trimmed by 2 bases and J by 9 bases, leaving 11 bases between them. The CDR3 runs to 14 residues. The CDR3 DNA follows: TGTGCCAGCAGCTTATGGCAGGGAAGTTCACCCCTCCACTTT. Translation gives CASSLWQGSSPLHF.

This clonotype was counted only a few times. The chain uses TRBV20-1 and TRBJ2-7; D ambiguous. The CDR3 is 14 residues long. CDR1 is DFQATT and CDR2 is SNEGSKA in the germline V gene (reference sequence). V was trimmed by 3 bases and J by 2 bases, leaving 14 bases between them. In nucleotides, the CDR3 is TGCAGTGCTAGGGCCTCCCACAACCCCTACGAGCAGTACTTC. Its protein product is CSARASHNPYEQYF.